The clone carrying this T cell receptor (beta chain) showed up just a few times. Under the authors' procedure: Reference gene primer amplification gave estimated nucleated cell counts. Assay: immunoSEQ multiplex PCR; the TCRdb copy retains only in-frame clones and omits some. V, J and clone size were drawn from that table, and D and trimming were deduced from the DNA. The sample shows about 100,000 clones, less than 85% of them seen only once. The data originate from a study of blood T cell repertoires in COVID-19. Study background: Sites across the United States, Italy and Spain contributed samples from acute and convalescent COVID-19. Nucleic acid was either cDNA or gDNA, and it came from T cells, B-cell-depleted T cells, or PBMCs.

The length of the CDR3 is 15 residues. Losses at the gene ends were 0 bases for V and 8 bases for J; bases not matched to a gene: 9. Germline V gives CDR1 LGHDT, CDR2 YNNKEL (reference sequence). The sequencing sample was made of peripheral blood. The receptor was isolated from an older woman with acute or convalescent COVID-19. The chain recombines TRBV3-1 (or the pseudogene TRBV3-2) with TRBJ1-2; the match to TRBD1 covers 7 bases. The CDR3: CASSQDRTGPQGYTF. The CDR3 coding sequence is TGTGCCAGCAGCCAAGATCGGACAGGCCCGCAGGGCTACACCTTC.